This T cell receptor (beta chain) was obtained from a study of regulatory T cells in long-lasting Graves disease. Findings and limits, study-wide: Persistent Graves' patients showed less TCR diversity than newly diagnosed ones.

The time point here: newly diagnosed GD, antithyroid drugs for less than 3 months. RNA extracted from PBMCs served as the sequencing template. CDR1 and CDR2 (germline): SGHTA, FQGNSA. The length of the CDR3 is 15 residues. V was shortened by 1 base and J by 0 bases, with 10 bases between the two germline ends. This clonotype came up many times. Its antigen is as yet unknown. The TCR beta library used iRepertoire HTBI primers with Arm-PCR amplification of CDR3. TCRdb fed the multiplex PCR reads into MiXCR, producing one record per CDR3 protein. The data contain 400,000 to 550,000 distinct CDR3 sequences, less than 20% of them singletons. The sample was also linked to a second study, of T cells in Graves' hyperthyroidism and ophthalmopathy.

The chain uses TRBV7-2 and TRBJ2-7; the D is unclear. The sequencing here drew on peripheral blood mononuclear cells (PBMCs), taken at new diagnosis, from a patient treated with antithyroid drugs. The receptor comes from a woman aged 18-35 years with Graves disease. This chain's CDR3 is CASSLGWAHSYEQYF. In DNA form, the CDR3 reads TGTGCCAGCAGCTTAGGGTGGGCCCACTCCTACGAGCAGTACTTC.